The entry that follows covers one T cell receptor beta chain sequence. Sequenced by immunoSEQ multiplex PCR; TCRdb stores in-frame clones only, minus some. The sample lists approximately 730,000 clones, over 75% occurring once. CDR1 and CDR2 from the germline V gene are MGHRA and YSYEKL. The CDR3 sequence is 19 residues long. V shed 1 base and J 4 bases; nucleotides not matched to a gene: 11. This record belongs to a study of shared T cell receptors in the human thymus. The same specimen was also included in a second study, on human thymus T cells. As reported in that work: The thymus was resected at corrective cardiac surgery. Seemingly biased V and J gene usage marked thymic and blood repertoires. As related research reported, thymic repertoires overlapped highly among unrelated individuals.

The clonotype was recovered from a girl less than two years old with a congenital heart defect. Sequenced sample: thymocytes. The gene calls are TRBV4-1 and TRBJ2-6; 9 bases line up with TRBD2. This CDR3 reads CASSQGKIAGDTGANVLTF. CDR3 coding DNA: TGCGCCAGCAGCCAAGGGAAAATAGCGGGGGATACAGGGGCCAACGTCCTGACTTTC.